The 14 T cell receptor beta chains below were found in one sample sequenced in a study of response to subunit inactivated influenza vaccine. Each CDR3 protein gets one entry after TCRdb re-called the RT-PCR reads with MiXCR. This repertoire shows around 850,000 distinct CDR3 sequences, around a sixth found once; its top ten account for roughly a tenth. The specimen was PBMCs from blood, collected 5 days after vaccination. The receptors derive from a man aged 50 to 60 who received an inactivated influenza vaccine.

This clonotype was detected many times. The V call is TRBV7-2, the J call TRBJ2-5, with D perhaps TRBD2 (6 bases). Per the germline V gene, CDR1 is SGHTA and CDR2 is FQGNSA. Trimming took off 0 bases at V and 4 bases at J, with 12 bases between the two ends. The length of the CDR3 is 15 residues. The CDR3 DNA follows: TGTGCCAGCAGCTTAGCAAGACTAGAAGGAGAGACCCAGTACTTC. The encoded protein is CASSLARLEGETQYF.

This clonotype was picked up many times. The CDR3 is CASSRSGTEQETQYF. CDR3 sequence (DNA): TGTGCCAGCAGTCGTTCCGGGACAGAACAAGAGACCCAGTACTTC. The chain couples TRBV6-1 to TRBJ2-5, with 7 bases matching TRBD1. This CDR3 has 15 amino acids. The J segment lost 2 bases and the V segment lost 5 bases, leaving 8 bases of the junction unmatched. Germline CDR1 and CDR2: MNHNS and SASEGT.

This clonotype has a handful of counts. The V and J genes are TRBV25-1 and TRBJ2-3; 12 bases map to TRBD2. Looked up from germline, CDR1 is MGHDK and CDR2 is SYGVNS. The CDR3 runs 15 residues. With 4 bases clipped from V and 8 bases from J, the junction kept 7 bases outside the gene matches. CDR3: CASSAPGLAGGTQYF. The CDR3 DNA is TGTGCCAGCAGTGCCCCGGGACTAGCGGGTGGTACGCAGTATTTT.

This clonotype was counted only a few times. This rearrangement joins TRBV28 to TRBJ2-7, with a weak D call TRBD1 (5 bases). The V and J ends lost 1 base and 5 bases respectively, with 12 bases between them. Per germline, CDR1 MDHEN and CDR2 SYDVKM. The CDR3 spans 14 residues. CDR3 in amino acids: CASSLLGAQDEQYF. CDR3 coding DNA: TGTGCCAGCAGTTTATTAGGGGCCCAGGACGAGCAGTACTTC.

This sequence joins TRBV5-1 and TRBJ2-5; D unresolved. Per the germline V gene, CDR1 is SGHRS and CDR2 is YFSETQ. The V end was cut by 5 bases, the J end by 2 bases, with 13 bases between. CDR3 length equals 14 residues. The CDR3 spells CASRVGRRQETQYF. In DNA, the CDR3 is TGCGCCAGCAGGGTGGGTAGACGGCAAGAGACCCAGTACTTC.

The rearrangement uses TRBV7-2 and TRBJ2-5; 8 nucleotides match TRBD2. The germline gives CDR1 SGHTA, CDR2 FQGNSA. The CDR3 extends over 16 amino acids. Trimming cost V 3 bases and J 4 bases; bases outside gene matches: 10. This chain's CDR3 is CASSFTSGRGGETQYF. Written as DNA, the CDR3 is TGTGCCAGCAGCTTTACCAGCGGGAGAGGGGGAGAGACCCAGTACTTC.

This clonotype was counted a few times. The rearrangement links TRBV27 to TRBJ2-5; 8 bases match TRBD1. The length of the CDR3 is 16 residues. Unmatched junction bases numbered 13, after V lost 6 bases and J lost 4 bases. Germline values: CDR1 MNHEY, CDR2 SMNVEV (reference sequence). The CDR3 DNA follows: TGTGCCAGCAGCCTCTCTTTCAGGACAGGGAGAGAGACCCAGTACTTC. It codes for CASSLSFRTGRETQYF.

This clonotype was found a few times. This chain uses TRBV24-1 with TRBJ2-7, with 9 bases matching TRBD1. Germline V gene sequence: CDR1 KGHDR, CDR2 SFDVKD. With 3 bases clipped from V and 2 bases from J, the junction kept 4 bases outside the gene matches. CDR3 length equals 15 residues. CDR3 in amino acids: CATSDDRTGAYEQYF. CDR3 DNA sequence: TGTGCCACCAGTGATGACCGGACAGGGGCCTACGAGCAGTACTTC.

The rearrangement uses TRBV7-6 and TRBJ2-3; D unclear. The germline V gene has CDR1 SGHVS and CDR2 FNYEAQ. V gave up 5 bases and J gave up 3 bases, with 15 bases separating them. CDR3 length: 15 residues. The CDR3 loop reads CASSMSAPGTDTQYF. Written as DNA, the CDR3 is TGTGCCAGCAGCATGAGCGCCCCCGGGACAGATACGCAGTATTTT.

The chain joins TRBV4-2 to TRBJ2-2; tentatively, D is TRBD1 (5 bases). This CDR3 is built from 16 residues. V dropped 0 bases and J dropped 0 bases, with 8 bases sitting between them. Looked up from germline, CDR1 is LGHNA and CDR2 is YNFKEQ. The CDR3 bases are TGTGCCAGCAGCCAAGAACACAGGTCGAACACCGGGGAGCTGTTTTTT. This codes for CASSQEHRSNTGELFF.

This chain joins TRBV20-1 and TRBJ2-2, with 8 positions matching TRBD2. V gave up 3 bases and J gave up 2 bases; unmatched junction bases: 8. This CDR3 has 16 residues. CDR1 and CDR2 (germline): DFQATT, SNEGSKA (reference sequence). In nucleotides, the CDR3 is TGCAGTGCTAGGCTAACTCGGGAGGGTAACACCGGGGAGCTGTTTTTT. This sequence encodes CSARLTREGNTGELFF.

The chain has TRBV9 and TRBJ2-7; 7 bases align to TRBD1. This CDR3 region has 15 residues. CDR1 is SGDLS, CDR2 YYNGEE, per germline. V dropped 4 bases and J dropped 2; count of bases not matched to a gene: 9. In DNA form, the CDR3 reads TGTGCCAGCAGCTCATCCGGGACAGCAACCTACGAGCAGTACTTC. Amino acid sequence: CASSSSGTATYEQYF. The whole variable domain, filled in from reference TRBV9 and TRBJ2-7, reads DSGVTQTPKHLITATGQRVTLRCSPRSGDLSVYWYQQSLDQGLQFLIQYYNGEERAKGNILERFSAQQFPDLHSELNLSSLELGDSALYFCASSSSGTATYEQYFGPGTRLTVT.

This clonotype was seen ten or more times. This chain uses TRBV12-3 or TRBV12-4 with TRBJ1-1; D is ambiguous. The CDR3 is 16 amino acids. Trimming shortened V by 8 bases and J by 3 bases, and 22 bases separated the two germline ends. CDR3 nucleotides: TGTGCCAGCTGTCCCTTTTTCGTGGCAGAGTACACTGAAGCTTTCTTT. Its translation is CASCPFFVAEYTEAFF.

This clonotype was detected ten times or more. The rearrangement links TRBV7-9 to TRBJ2-1, with TRBD1 matching 9 bases. The CDR3 has 14 amino acids. Germline CDR1 reads SEHNR; CDR2 reads FQNEAQ (reference sequence). The ends lost 3 bases at V and 9 bases at J; junction bases unmatched: 6. CDR3 sequence: CASSLPGQGGEQFF. The CDR3 nucleotides are TGTGCCAGCAGCTTGCCGGGACAGGGAGGTGAGCAGTTCTTC.